Listed here are 10 T cell receptor beta chains from one sample, sequenced in a study of blood T cells in healthy people across ages. A second PCR, run for roughly 7 to 11 cycles, used a sample-barcoded 5' primer plus a J-beta primer mix. TCRdb independently ran MiXCR on the 5' RACE reads; one entry per CDR3 protein. The sample has some 700,000 distinct CDR3 sequences, approximately 39% seen once; the top ten hold more than 20%. Sample: blood. These receptors were taken from a woman aged 60-70 years in good health.

Comment on this clonotype: At one of its ends the junction is not consistent with the germline gene, which may arise from a read error. The V gene is TRBV2, the J gene TRBJ2-4; D call uncertain. The DNA end favors TRBJ2-5, so the J call may be wrong. Per the germline V gene, CDR1 is SNHLY and CDR2 is FYNNEI. This CDR3 region has 11 residues. The CDR3 sequence: CASRYQGTQYF. CDR3 DNA sequence: TGTGCCAGCCGGTATCAAGGGACCCAGTACTTC.

This chain uses TRBV14 with TRBJ2-7; no firm D call. The CDR3 sequence is 14 residues long. V was clipped by 6 bases and J by 2 bases, with 14 bases between them. CDR1 and CDR2 (germline): SGHDN, FVKESK. The CDR3 here is CASRDSKGPYEQYF. The DNA of the CDR3 is TGTGCCAGCAGGGATAGTAAGGGCCCCTACGAGCAGTACTTC. Together with reference TRBV14 and TRBJ2-7, the CDR3 gives the full variable domain: EAGVTQFPSHSVIEKGQTVTLRCDPISGHDNLYWYRRVMGKEIKFLLHFVKESKQDESGMPNNRFLAERTGGTYSTLKVQPAELEDSGVYFCASRDSKGPYEQYFGPGTRLTVT.

This clonotype was seen only once. This chain links TRBV7-3 with TRBJ2-2; the D gene is possibly TRBD2 (5 bases). The CDR3 loop spans 18 amino acids. Germline V gene lookup returns CDR1 SGHTA and CDR2 FQGTGA. V was trimmed by 1 base and J by 0 bases, leaving 15 bases between them. The CDR3 nucleotides are TGTGCCAGCAGCTTAATGGCCAGCGGCCTAGCGAACACCGGGGAGCTGTTTTTT. Amino acid sequence: CASSLMASGLANTGELFF.

Regarding this clonotype: A much bigger clone sits one base away, suggesting this may be a read error. This chain uses TRBV29-1 with TRBJ2-3; no firm D call. CDR1 SQVTM and CDR2 ANQGSEA come from the germline V gene. This CDR3 has 15 amino acids. Trimming took 6 bases from V and 0 from J, leaving 16 bases between them. CDR3 residues: CSVVRALTSTDTQYF. The CDR3 region has the DNA TGCAGCGTGGTACGAGCCCTAACTAGCACAGATACGCAGTATTTT.

This clonotype was seen many times. The rearrangement links TRBV5-1 to TRBJ2-4; 10 bases map to TRBD2. The better agreement between TRBJ2-7 and the DNA end casts doubt on the J call. Per the germline V gene, CDR1 is SGHRS and CDR2 is YFSETQ. The CDR3 spans 15 residues. CDR3 DNA: TGCGCCAGCAGCTTAGGAGCGGGAGGGGCACACGAGCAGTACTTC. Translation gives CASSLGAGGAHEQYF.

This chain joins TRBV20-1 and TRBJ2-3; 8 nucleotides agree with TRBD2. The CDR3 is made up of 14 amino acids. The V and J ends lost 3 bases and 5 bases, in that order; junction bases with no gene match: 7. Germline loops: CDR1 DFQATT, CDR2 SNEGSKA (reference sequence). CDR3 loop: CSASGLARRDTQYF. In DNA form, the CDR3 reads TGCAGTGCTAGCGGACTAGCTCGGCGAGATACGCAGTATTTT.

The V and J genes are TRBV30 and TRBJ2-2; TRBD1 might be the D (6 bases). Trimming took 6 bases from V and 4 from J, leaving 21 bases between them. Germline V CDR1 and CDR2: GTSNPN, SVGIG (reference sequence). This CDR3 comprises 16 residues. The CDR3 is CACLGIWTESTGELFF. As DNA, the CDR3 is TGTGCCTGCCTTGGGATTTGGACAGAGTCCACCGGGGAGCTGTTTTTT.

The gene calls are TRBV28 and TRBJ2-1, with TRBD1 matching over 9 bases. Germline V gene lookup returns CDR1 MDHEN and CDR2 SYDVKM. V gave up 1 base and J gave up 8 bases; unmatched junction bases: 9. The CDR3 has 16 residues. This CDR3 reads CASSLYRDRVVDEQFF. Written as DNA, the CDR3 is TGTGCCAGCAGTTTATACCGGGACAGGGTTGTGGATGAGCAGTTCTTC.

The CDR3 nucleotides are TGCAGTGCTAGAGGCCCGTTTTCGACTGAGCAGTTCTTC. This translates into CSARGPFSTEQFF. The gene calls are TRBV20-1 and TRBJ2-1; D unresolved. Germline CDR1 and CDR2: DFQATT and SNEGSKA (reference sequence). The CDR3 runs to 13 residues. Trimming removed 1 base from V and 9 bases from J, with 13 bases in between.

The gene calls are TRBV3-1 and TRBJ2-7; 10 nucleotides line up with TRBD2. Germline trimming cut 6 bases from V and 10 bases from J; bases unmatched to any gene: 6. Germline CDR1 reads LGHDT; CDR2 reads YNNKEL (reference sequence). The CDR3 has 12 amino acids. DNA for the CDR3: TGTGCCAGCAGTCGTAGCGGGGGGTCACAGTACTTC. Its protein product is CASSRSGGSQYF.